This TCR beta chain was identified in a study of CD8 T cells in Susac syndrome. The CDR3 covers 14 residues. Germline V gene lookup returns CDR1 SEHNR and CDR2 FQNEAQ (reference sequence). Remarks on this clonotype: One end of the junction is discordant with germline, which a read error may explain.

An amount of RNA that ranged from roughly 0.45 to 1 ug was reverse transcribed with random hexamers. Across 54 Vbeta and 13 Jbeta, immunoSEQ multiplex PCR amplified TCR beta CDR3. TCRdb re-derived calls from the immunoSEQ multiplex PCR reads in MiXCR, one entry per CDR3 protein. Of about 150,000 distinct CDR3 sequences listed, roughly 94% are singletons. The V and J genes are TRBV7-9 and TRBJ1-3, with no clear D. The receptor's source is a human donor with multiple sclerosis. The specimen sequenced was CD8+ T cells from PBMCs. CDR3 region: CACSFERAGNTIYF. CDR3 DNA sequence: TGTGCCTGCAGCTTCGAAAGGGCTGGAAACACCATATATTTT. The complete variable domain, with remaining parts taken from reference TRBV7-9 and TRBJ1-3, reads DTGVSQNPRHKITKRGQNVTFRCDPISEHNRLYWYRQTLGQGPEFLTYFQNEAQLEKSRLLSDRFSAERPKGSFSTLEIQRTEQGDSAMYLCACSFERAGNTIYFGEGSWLTVV.